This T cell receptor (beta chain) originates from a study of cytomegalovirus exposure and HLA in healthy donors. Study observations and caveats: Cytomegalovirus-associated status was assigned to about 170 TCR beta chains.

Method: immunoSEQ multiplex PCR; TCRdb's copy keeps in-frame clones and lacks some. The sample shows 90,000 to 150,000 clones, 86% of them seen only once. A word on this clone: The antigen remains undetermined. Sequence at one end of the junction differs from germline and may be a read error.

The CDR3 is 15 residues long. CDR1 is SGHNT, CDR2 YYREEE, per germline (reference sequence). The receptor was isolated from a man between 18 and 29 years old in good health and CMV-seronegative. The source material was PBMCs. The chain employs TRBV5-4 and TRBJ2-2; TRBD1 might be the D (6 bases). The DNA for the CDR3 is TGTGCCAGCAGCTACACAGGGACGAAGACCGGGGAGCTGTTTTTT. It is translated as CASSYTGTKTGELFF. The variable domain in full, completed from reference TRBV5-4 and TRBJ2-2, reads ETGVTQSPTHLIKTRGQQVTLRCSSQSGHNTVSWYQQALGQGPQFIFQYYREEENGRGNFPPRFSGLQFPNYSSELNVNALELDDSALYLCASSYTGTKTGELFFGEGSRLTVL.